Shown below are 16 T cell receptor beta chains from a single sample sequenced in a study of blood T cell repertoires in COVID-19. Sequenced by immunoSEQ multiplex PCR; TCRdb stores in-frame clones only, minus some. The table lists a few hundred thousand clones, over 80% of them singletons. The sample was PBMCs or T cells enriched from blood (not recorded which). Receptor source: a woman aged 50 to 65 who had recovered from COVID-19.

This clone was counted only a few times. The genes are TRBV11-3 and TRBJ2-7; D is unclear. Germline V CDR1 and CDR2: SGHNT, YENEEA. V gave up 5 bases and J gave up 3 bases, with 8 bases separating them. There are 12 residues in the CDR3. CDR3: CASSPTNYEQYF. The CDR3 DNA follows: TGTGCCAGCAGCCCCACAAACTACGAGCAGTACTTC.

This chain connects TRBV29-1 to TRBJ2-7, with TRBD1 matching 7 bases. The trim removed 6 bases at V and 2 bases at J, leaving 7 bases unmatched. The CDR3 sequence is 13 residues long. CDR1 is SQVTM and CDR2 is ANQGSEA in the germline V gene. The chain's CDR3 is CSVSGTATYEQYF. DNA for the CDR3: TGCAGCGTCTCCGGGACAGCAACCTACGAGCAGTACTTC.

This chain links TRBV7-9 with TRBJ1-1, with D unclear. The germline V gene has CDR1 SEHNR and CDR2 FQNEAQ (reference sequence). The CDR3 totals 12 residues. The V and J ends lost 8 bases and 1 base respectively, with 8 bases between them. The CDR3 region has the DNA TGTGCCAGCCGGTCAGGGAACACTGAAGCTTTCTTT. Protein product: CASRSGNTEAFF.

This rearrangement joins TRBV30 to TRBJ2-3, with D maybe TRBD2 (6 bases). The V end lost 0 bases, the J end lost 5 bases, and 9 bases lay between the germline ends. This CDR3 spans 13 amino acids. Germline CDR1 GTSNPN, CDR2 SVGIG (reference sequence). CDR3 loop: CAWSVGAGDTQYF. In DNA, the CDR3 is TGTGCCTGGAGTGTAGGAGCGGGAGATACGCAGTATTTT.

As concerns this clone: A junction end diverges from the germline sequence, so it may reflect a read error. Distinct nucleotide sequences in the sample also encode this CDR3. The V call is TRBV20-1, the J call TRBJ2-2; D is undetermined. The germline gives CDR1 DFQATT, CDR2 SNEGSKA (reference sequence). The CDR3 is 11 amino acids. CDR3 in amino acids: CSARGTGELFF. Here the CDR3 DNA reads TGCAGTGCCAGAGGAACTGGGGAGCTGTTTTTT.

This rearrangement joins TRBV29-1 to TRBJ1-1; maybe TRBD1 (6 bases). This CDR3 comprises 13 residues. Germline CDR1 and CDR2: SQVTM and ANQGSEA. V lost 8 bases, J lost 1 base, and 14 bases lay in between. The DNA for the CDR3 is TGCAGCTCCAGGGGAGATAGGAACACTGAAGCTTTCTTT. Protein: CSSRGDRNTEAFF.

This chain connects TRBV6-2 or TRBV6-3 to TRBJ1-4; 9 bases are a match to TRBD1. The CDR3 contains 16 residues. Germline CDR1 MNHEY, CDR2 SVGEGT. V shed 2 bases, J shed 5 bases, and the junction held 6 bases outside the gene matches. As DNA, the CDR3 is TGTGCCAGCAGTTACGTACAGGGGGCAGCAAATGAAAAACTGTTTTTT. Protein sequence: CASSYVQGAANEKLFF.

The rearrangement joins TRBV4-3 to TRBJ2-7; 7 nucleotides line up with TRBD1. V dropped 4 bases and J dropped 2; count of bases not matched to a gene: 14. From germline, CDR1 is LGHNA and CDR2 YSLEER. This CDR3 is 17 amino acids long. The CDR3 loop reads CASSPRQGPGPTYEQYF. In nucleotides, the CDR3 is TGCGCCAGCAGCCCGAGACAGGGTCCGGGCCCAACCTACGAGCAGTACTTC.

The chain combines TRBV6-5 with TRBJ2-1, with TRBD2 as a possible D gene (6 bases). V was shortened by 0 bases and J by 6 bases, with 9 bases between the two germline ends. The length of the CDR3 is 14 residues. From germline, CDR1 is MNHEY and CDR2 SVGAGI. CDR3 nucleotide sequence: TGTGCCAGCAGTTACTCGGGGACTCGCAATGAGCAGTTCTTC. This sequence encodes CASSYSGTRNEQFF.

The chain recombines TRBV4-1 with TRBJ1-1; the match to TRBD1 covers 7 bases. V shed 10 bases and J 5 bases; nucleotides not matched to a gene: 10. The CDR3 extends over 13 amino acids. Germline V gene sequence: CDR1 MGHRA, CDR2 YSYEKL. The chain's CDR3 is CATALKGATEAFF. The CDR3 DNA is TGCGCCACCGCCCTGAAGGGGGCTACTGAAGCTTTCTTT.

The chain recombines TRBV6-5 with TRBJ1-3, with no clear D. CDR1 and CDR2 (germline): MNHEY, SVGAGI. This CDR3 region has 12 residues. Between the trimmed V and J ends, which lost 7 bases and 2 bases, there was a span of 6 bases. The CDR3 sequence: CASTGTGNTIYF. The CDR3 DNA follows: TGTGCCAGCACGGGGACTGGAAACACCATATATTTT.

V usage is TRBV5-4 and J usage is TRBJ1-6; TRBD1 agrees at 10 bases. The CDR3 runs 15 residues. Trimming removed 4 bases from V and 10 bases from J; junction bases left unmatched: 8. CDR1 is SGHNT and CDR2 is YYREEE in the germline V gene (reference sequence). The CDR3, as DNA: TGTGCCAGCAGCCAACCGGGACAGGGGTTATCACCCCTCCACTTT. It encodes CASSQPGQGLSPLHF.

The chain uses TRBV6-5 and TRBJ1-2; 8 bases align to TRBD1. The CDR3 is 12 residues long. CDR1 MNHEY and CDR2 SVGAGI come from the germline V gene. Trimming cost V 10 bases and J 3 bases; bases outside gene matches: 4. The CDR3 nucleotides read TGTGCCACCATACAGGGGGACTATGGCTACACCTTC. Protein product: CATIQGDYGYTF.

The genes are TRBV14 and TRBJ2-7, with 9 nucleotides matching TRBD1. J was trimmed by 6 bases and V by 6 bases; bases with no gene match: 9. Germline CDR1 reads SGHDN; CDR2 reads FVKESK. This CDR3 is 14 amino acids long. The CDR3 region is CASSFDRGRGEQYF. The CDR3 DNA sequence: TGTGCCAGCAGTTTCGACAGGGGGAGAGGCGAGCAGTACTTC.

The chain links TRBV5-1 to TRBJ2-7, with TRBD2 matching 10 bases. V lost 0 bases to trimming and J lost 7 bases; unmatched junction nucleotides: 7. Germline loops: CDR1 SGHRS, CDR2 YFSETQ. This CDR3 is 15 amino acids long. In nucleotides, the CDR3 is TGCGCCAGCAGCTTGGGTCTAGCGGGGGTAGATGAGCAGTACTTC. Amino acids: CASSLGLAGVDEQYF. The entire variable domain, with the rest obtained from reference TRBV5-1 and TRBJ2-7, is as follows: KAGVTQTPRYLIKTRGQQVTLSCSPISGHRSVSWYQQTPGQGLQFLFEYFSETQRNKGNFPGRFSGRQFSNSRSEMNVSTLELGDSALYLCASSLGLAGVDEQYFGPGTRLTVT.

This chain connects TRBV12-3 or TRBV12-4 to TRBJ1-2; weak D call: TRBD1 (6 bases). The CDR3 extends over 13 amino acids. V lost 5 bases and J lost 7, with 14 bases in between. DNA of the CDR3: TGTGCCAGCAGTCCGCGAGGGGGAAGTGGCTACACCTTC. Amino acids: CASSPRGGSGYTF.